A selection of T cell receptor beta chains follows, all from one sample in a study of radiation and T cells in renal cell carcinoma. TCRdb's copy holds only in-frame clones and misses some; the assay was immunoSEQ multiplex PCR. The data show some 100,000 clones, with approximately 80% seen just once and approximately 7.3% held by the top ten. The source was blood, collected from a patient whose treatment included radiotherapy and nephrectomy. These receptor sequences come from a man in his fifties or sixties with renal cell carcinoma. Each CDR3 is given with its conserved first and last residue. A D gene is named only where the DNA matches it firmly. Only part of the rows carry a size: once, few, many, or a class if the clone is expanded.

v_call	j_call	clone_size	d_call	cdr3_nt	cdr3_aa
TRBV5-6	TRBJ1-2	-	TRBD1	TGTGCCAGCAGCTTGGGAGACAGGGATTACGGCTACACCTTC	CASSLGDRDYGYTF
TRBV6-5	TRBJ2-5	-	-	TGTGCCAGCAGTTACTCGCCAACTGAGTCCGAGACCCAGTACTTC	CASSYSPTESETQYF
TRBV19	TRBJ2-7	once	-	TGTGCCAGTAGTATAGATGTCGGCCGTGGTGAGCAGTACTTC	CASSIDVGRGEQYF
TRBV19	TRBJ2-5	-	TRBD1	TGTGCCAGTTCGGATGACAGGGGGCGAGGGGAGACCCAGTACTTC	CASSDDRGRGETQYF
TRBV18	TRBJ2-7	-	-	TGTGCCAGCTCGCGCATTACCTACGAGCAGTACTTC	CASSRITYEQYF
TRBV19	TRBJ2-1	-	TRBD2	TGTGCCTCGGCTAGCGGGAATACCTACAATGAGCAGTTCTTC	CASASGNTYNEQFF
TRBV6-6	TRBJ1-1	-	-	TGTGCCAGCAATGGACTTAAGGGGACTGAAGCTTTCTTT	CASNGLKGTEAFF
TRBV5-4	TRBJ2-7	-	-	TGTGCCAGCAGCTTGACAGGGAGACAGTACTTC	CASSLTGRQYF
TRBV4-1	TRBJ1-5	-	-	TGCGCCAGCAGCCAAGAAAGCGGGAGCGTGAGCAATCAGCCCCAGCATTTT	CASSQESGSVSNQPQHF
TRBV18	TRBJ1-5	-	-	TGTGCCAGCTCACGGGCAGGGAGAGGCAATCAGCCCCAGCATTTT	CASSRAGRGNQPQHF
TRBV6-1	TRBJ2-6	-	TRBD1	TGTGCCAGCAGTGAAAAGAGGGACAGAGCCCGAGCCTCTGGGGCCAACGTCCTGACTTTC	CASSEKRDRARASGANVLTF
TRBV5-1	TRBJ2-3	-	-	TGCGCCAGCAGCCCGGGCGGAGGGGGAACAGATACGCAGTATTTT	CASSPGGGGTDTQYF
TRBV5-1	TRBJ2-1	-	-	TGCGCCAGCAGCTTGGGAGAAGGCTTCTACAATGAGCAGTTCTTC	CASSLGEGFYNEQFF
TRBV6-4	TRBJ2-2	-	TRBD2	TGTGCCAGCAGTGACTCAGCGGGAGGCAGCGGGGAGCTGTTTTTT	CASSDSAGGSGELFF
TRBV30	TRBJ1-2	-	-	TGTGCCTGGGCTCGACGGGGGGGGGACTATGGCTACACCTTC	CAWARRGGDYGYTF
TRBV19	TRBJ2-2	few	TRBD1	TGTGCCAGTAGTAACGGACAGGGGAGGAGCAGGGAGCTGTTTTTT	CASSNGQGRSRELFF
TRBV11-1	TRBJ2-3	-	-	TGTGCCAGCACCTCGGGAAGGGGAGGAACAGATACGCAGTATTTT	CASTSGRGGTDTQYF
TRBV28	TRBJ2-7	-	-	TGTGCCAGCAGTTTGAGTGCCTACGAGCAGTACTTC	CASSLSAYEQYF
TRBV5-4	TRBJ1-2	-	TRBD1	TGTGCCAGCAGCTTGTTACAGGGGGAGGTTGGTGGCTACACCTTC	CASSLLQGEVGGYTF
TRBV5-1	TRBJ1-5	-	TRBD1	TGCGCCAGCAGCTTACAGGGGGGCAATCAGCCCCAGCATTTT	CASSLQGGNQPQHF
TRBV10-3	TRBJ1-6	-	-	TGTGCCATAAGGGGTGGAATCGACTCACCCCTCCACTTT	CAIRGGIDSPLHF
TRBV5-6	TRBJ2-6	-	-	TGTGCCAGCAGCTTGAGAGGACCGATGAACGTCCTGACTTTC	CASSLRGPMNVLTF
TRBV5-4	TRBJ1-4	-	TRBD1	TGTGCCAGCAGCCTCGGACAGGGGAATAATGAAAAACTGTTTTTT	CASSLGQGNNEKLFF
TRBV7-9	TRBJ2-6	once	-	TGTGCCAGCAGCTTGTCAATGGGCTCTGGGGCCAACGTCCTGACTTTC	CASSLSMGSGANVLTF
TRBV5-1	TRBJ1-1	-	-	TGCGCCAGCAGCCCCGCGCGGGGAAACACTGAAGCTTTCTTT	CASSPARGNTEAFF
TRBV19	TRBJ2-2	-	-	TGTGCCAGTAGTGAAACAGGGTGGGTCGGGGAGCTGTTTTTT	CASSETGWVGELFF
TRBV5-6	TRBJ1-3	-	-	TGTGCCAGCAGCTTGAACCCAGGGACTGGAAACACCATATATTTT	CASSLNPGTGNTIYF
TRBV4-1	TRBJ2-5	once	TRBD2	TGCGCCAGCAGCCAACCCGGAGGGCTAGCGGGACGATTTTTCCAAGAGACCCAGTACTTC	CASSQPGGLAGRFFQETQYF
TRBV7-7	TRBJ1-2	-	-	TGTGCCAGCAGCCTGGACGGGATCTATGGCTACACCTTC	CASSLDGIYGYTF
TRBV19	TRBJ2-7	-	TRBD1	TGTGCCAGTAGTATGTCTTGGGACAGGTACGGCGAGCAGTACTTC	CASSMSWDRYGEQYF
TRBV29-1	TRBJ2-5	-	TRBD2	TGCAGCGTACTAAGCGGGAGGTACCAAGAGACCCAGTACTTC	CSVLSGRYQETQYF
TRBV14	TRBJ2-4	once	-	TGTGCCAGCAGCCAAGATGGGCGACAGTACTTC	CASSQDGRQYF
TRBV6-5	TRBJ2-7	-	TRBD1	TGTGCCAGCAGTTACTCGACAGGGACCTACGAGCAGTACTTC	CASSYSTGTYEQYF
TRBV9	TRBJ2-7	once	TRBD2	TGTGCCAGCAGCAAGGCTAGCGGGAGGACTTACGAGCAGTACTTC	CASSKASGRTYEQYF
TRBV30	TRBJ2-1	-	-	TGTGCCTGGAGGGGGTTGGCGTACAATGAGCAGTTCTTC	CAWRGLAYNEQFF
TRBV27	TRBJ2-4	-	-	TGTGCCAGCAGCCCCGACAAAGCCAAAAACATTCAGTACTTC	CASSPDKAKNIQYF
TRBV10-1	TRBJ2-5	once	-	TGCGCCAGCAGTGGGACAGCGGGATTAACACCAGAGACCCAGTACTTC	CASSGTAGLTPETQYF
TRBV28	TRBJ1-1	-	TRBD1	TGTGCCAGCATTAAACAGGGGATTGAAGCTTTCTTT	CASIKQGIEAFF
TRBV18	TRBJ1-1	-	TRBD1	TGTGCCAGCTCACCTAGGACAGGGGCGAACACTGAAGCTTTCTTT	CASSPRTGANTEAFF
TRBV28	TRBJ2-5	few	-	TGTGCCAGCAGTCACCCACCTGGGGTTAGACAGAACCAACGATTTAAAGAGACCCAGTACTTC	CASSHPPGVRQNQRFKETQYF
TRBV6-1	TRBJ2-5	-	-	TGTGCCAGCAGTGAACAGGCAGGGTCGGGATTAGAGACCCAGTACTTC	CASSEQAGSGLETQYF
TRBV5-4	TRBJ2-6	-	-	TGTGCCAGCAGCTTGGACGGGGGAGCTGGGGCCAACGTCCTGACTTTC	CASSLDGGAGANVLTF
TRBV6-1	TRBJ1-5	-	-	TGTGCCAGCGGGCGTCAAATTAGCAATCAGCCCCAGCATTTT	CASGRQISNQPQHF
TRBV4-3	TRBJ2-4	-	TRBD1	TGCGCCAGCAGCCTTACCCGGGACAGGGGACCCATTGGCAAAAACATTCAGTACTTC	CASSLTRDRGPIGKNIQYF
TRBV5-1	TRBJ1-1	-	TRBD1	TGCGCCAGCAGCCTCAGGGGGGGCACTGAAGCTTTCTTT	CASSLRGGTEAFF
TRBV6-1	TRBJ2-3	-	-	TGTGCCACCAAATCTCAAGTCACAGATACGCAGTATTTT	CATKSQVTDTQYF
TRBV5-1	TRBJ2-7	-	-	TGCGCCAGCAGCTTTGGGGCCCGGGGATCGACTAATTTTCCCTACGAGCAGTACTTC	CASSFGARGSTNFPYEQYF
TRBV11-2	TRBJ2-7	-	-	TGTGCCAGCAGCTTAGCAGGATTTCGCTCCTACGAGCAGTACTTC	CASSLAGFRSYEQYF
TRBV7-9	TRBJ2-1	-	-	TGTGCCAGCAGCCCCGCCCCTAAGCAGTTCTTC	CASSPAPKQFF
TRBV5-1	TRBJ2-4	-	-	TGCGCCAGCAGCTTGTATGTGGACCTAGCCAAAAACATTCAGTACTTC	CASSLYVDLAKNIQYF
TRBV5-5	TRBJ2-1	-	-	TGTGCCAGCAGTTCCACAGGGCGTAGCTCCTACAATGAGCAGTTCTTC	CASSSTGRSSYNEQFF
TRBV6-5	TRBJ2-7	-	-	TGTGCCAGCAGCCCGACAGGCTACGAGCAGTACTTC	CASSPTGYEQYF
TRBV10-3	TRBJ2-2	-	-	TGTGCCATCACCCGAGGGACCGGGGAGCTGTTTTTT	CAITRGTGELFF
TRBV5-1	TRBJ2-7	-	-	TGCGCCAGCAGCCCGGGGTTTGTCCACGAGCAGTACTTC	CASSPGFVHEQYF